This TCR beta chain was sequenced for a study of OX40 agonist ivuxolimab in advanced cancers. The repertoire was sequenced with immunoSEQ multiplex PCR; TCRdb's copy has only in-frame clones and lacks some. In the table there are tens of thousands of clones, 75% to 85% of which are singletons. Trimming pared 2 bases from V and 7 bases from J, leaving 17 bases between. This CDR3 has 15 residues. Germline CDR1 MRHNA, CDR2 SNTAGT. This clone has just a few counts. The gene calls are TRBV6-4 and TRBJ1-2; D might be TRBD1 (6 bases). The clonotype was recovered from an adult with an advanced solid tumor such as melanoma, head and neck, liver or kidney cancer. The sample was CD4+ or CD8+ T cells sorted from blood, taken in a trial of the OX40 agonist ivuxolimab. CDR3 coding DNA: TGTGCCAGCAGTGACCCGGGGGCCCCACTCGGTGGCTACACCTTC. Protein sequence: CASSDPGAPLGGYTF.